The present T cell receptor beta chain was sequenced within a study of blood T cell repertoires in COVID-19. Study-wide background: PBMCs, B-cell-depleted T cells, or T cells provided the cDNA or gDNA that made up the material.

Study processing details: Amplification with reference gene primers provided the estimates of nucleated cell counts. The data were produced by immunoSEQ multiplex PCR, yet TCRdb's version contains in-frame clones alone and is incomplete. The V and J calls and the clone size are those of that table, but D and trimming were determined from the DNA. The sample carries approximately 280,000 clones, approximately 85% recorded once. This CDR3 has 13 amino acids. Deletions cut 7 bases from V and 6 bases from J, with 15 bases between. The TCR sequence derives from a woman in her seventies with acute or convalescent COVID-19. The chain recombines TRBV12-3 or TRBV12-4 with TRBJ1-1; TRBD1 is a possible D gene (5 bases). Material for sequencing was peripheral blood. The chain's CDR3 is CASTYQGGSEAFF. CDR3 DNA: TGTGCCAGCACCTACCAGGGAGGATCTGAAGCTTTCTTT.